The 26 T cell receptor beta chains reported below all come from one sample, sequenced in a study of control samples from healthy donors and cancer patients. Only in-frame clones appear in the TCRdb table, and some are missing; sequencing was by immunoSEQ multiplex PCR. The repertoire holds some 41,000 clones, with approximately 87% as singletons. Sample: PBMCs. These receptor sequences come from a woman aged 60-75 years with lung cancer.

V usage is TRBV20-1 and J usage is TRBJ2-1; D is ambiguous. Trimming took 2 bases from V and 3 from J, leaving 2 bases between them. Germline V lookup: CDR1 DFQATT, CDR2 SNEGSKA (reference sequence). The CDR3 covers 11 residues. The DNA of the CDR3 is TGCAGTGCTAGAAGCTACAATGAGCAGTTCTTC. As protein: CSARSYNEQFF.

V and J are TRBV3-1 (or the pseudogene TRBV3-2) and TRBJ2-7, with 7 nucleotides matching TRBD2. There are 18 residues in the CDR3. The V gene end was trimmed by 0 bases and the J gene end by 0 bases; junction bases not matched to a gene: 11. Germline loops: CDR1 LGHDT, CDR2 YNNKEL (reference sequence). CDR3 loop: CASSQDPPLAENSYEQYF. The CDR3 coding sequence is TGTGCCAGCAGCCAAGATCCGCCTCTAGCGGAAAACTCCTACGAGCAGTACTTC.

This sequence joins TRBV28 and TRBJ2-5; D might be TRBD1 (5 bases). The CDR3 runs to 14 residues. Looked up from germline, CDR1 is MDHEN and CDR2 is SYDVKM. V gave up 6 bases and J gave up 2 bases, with 13 bases separating them. The CDR3 reads CASRPIDSQETQYF. In DNA, the CDR3 is TGTGCCAGCAGACCGATAGACAGTCAAGAGACCCAGTACTTC.

The chain uses TRBV19 and TRBJ1-1; unclear D gene. The V end was cut by 2 bases, the J end by 2 bases, with 6 bases between. CDR3 length: 13 residues. Germline V gene lookup returns CDR1 LNHDA and CDR2 SQIVND (reference sequence). This CDR3 is CASSISSNTEAFF. Written as DNA, the CDR3 is TGTGCCAGTAGTATATCTTCAAACACTGAAGCTTTCTTT.

The CDR3 DNA is TGTGCCAGCAGCCGATCTAGCGCCTTCAATGAGCAGTTCTTC. It codes for CASSRSSAFNEQFF. The V call is TRBV7-9, the J call TRBJ2-1; a possible D gene is TRBD2 (6 bases). The CDR3 consists of 14 residues. Germline CDR1 is SEHNR and CDR2 is FQNEAQ (reference sequence). V shed 5 bases and J shed 6 bases, with 14 bases lying between them.

The J gene is TRBJ2-1, the V gene TRBV29-1; a possible D gene is TRBD1 (5 bases). This CDR3 spans 15 amino acids. CDR1 is SQVTM and CDR2 is ANQGSEA in the germline V gene. The V gene lost 3 bases and the J gene lost 2 bases, with 14 bases spanning the gap. The CDR3 spells CSVDSRQGTYNEQFF. DNA for the CDR3: TGCAGCGTTGATTCTCGCCAGGGAACCTACAATGAGCAGTTCTTC.

V is TRBV5-1 and J is TRBJ2-1; 8 bases match TRBD1. J gave up 8 bases and V 4 bases, and 8 bases lay outside the gene matches. The CDR3 loop spans 14 amino acids. Germline CDR1 SGHRS, CDR2 YFSETQ. CDR3 sequence: CASSQTGVSDEQFF. Written as DNA, the CDR3 is TGCGCCAGCAGCCAGACAGGGGTGAGCGATGAGCAGTTCTTC. The entire variable domain, with the rest obtained from reference TRBV5-1 and TRBJ2-1, is as follows: KAGVTQTPRYLIKTRGQQVTLSCSPISGHRSVSWYQQTPGQGLQFLFEYFSETQRNKGNFPGRFSGRQFSNSRSEMNVSTLELGDSALYLCASSQTGVSDEQFFGPGTRLTVL.

This sequence joins TRBV28 and TRBJ1-2; D is perhaps TRBD1 (5 bases). CDR1 MDHEN and CDR2 SYDVKM come from the germline V gene. CDR3 length equals 13 residues. Trimming took off 6 bases at V and 8 bases at J, with 16 bases between the two ends. The CDR3 sequence is CASSNDARGGYTF. The CDR3, as DNA: TGTGCCAGCAGCAACGACGCGCGGGGCGGCTACACCTTC.

This rearrangement joins TRBV30 to TRBJ2-1; TRBD1 aligns across 12 bases. Trimming at V came to 1 base and at J to 8 bases, leaving 6 bases not matched to a gene. The CDR3 consists of 15 residues. The V gene's germline CDR1 is GTSNPN and CDR2 SVGIG (reference sequence). The CDR3 spells CAWSAGTGGIHEQFF. CDR3 sequence (DNA): TGTGCCTGGAGTGCCGGGACAGGGGGCATCCATGAGCAGTTCTTC.

The J gene is TRBJ1-6, the V gene TRBV6-4; 10 bases align to TRBD1. This CDR3 spans 15 amino acids. Per the germline V gene, CDR1 is MRHNA and CDR2 is SNTAGT. V dropped 2 bases and J dropped 10; count of bases not matched to a gene: 5. In DNA, the CDR3 is TGTGCCAGCAGTGACCAAGGGACAGGGGAATCACCCCTCCACTTT. Protein sequence: CASSDQGTGESPLHF.

This chain joins TRBV7-9 and TRBJ2-3, with D hard to call. V was trimmed by 2 bases and J by 4 bases, leaving 16 bases between them. The CDR3 spans 16 residues. CDR1 is SEHNR, CDR2 FQNEAQ, per germline (reference sequence). The CDR3 protein is CASSLSEDTSSDTQYF. The CDR3 DNA follows: TGTGCCAGCAGCTTATCCGAAGACACCTCATCAGATACGCAGTATTTT.

This chain links TRBV7-3 with TRBJ2-7, with D possibly being TRBD1 or TRBD2 (5 bases each). This CDR3 spans 13 amino acids. Germline CDR1 SGHTA, CDR2 FQGTGA. V was trimmed by 5 bases and J by 3 bases, leaving 11 bases between them. CDR3 DNA: TGTGCCAGCAGCCGGGACCTCGTCTACGAGCAGTACTTC. This gives the protein CASSRDLVYEQYF.

V usage is TRBV30 and J usage is TRBJ2-1; D gene uncertain. Between the trimmed V and J ends, which lost 1 base and 10 bases, there was a span of 14 bases. The CDR3 consists of 13 residues. Germline CDR1 GTSNPN, CDR2 SVGIG (reference sequence). This CDR3 is CAWSDDPLGEQFF. The CDR3 nucleotides are TGTGCCTGGAGTGATGATCCGTTAGGGGAGCAGTTCTTC.

This chain links TRBV28 with TRBJ2-5; D possibly uses TRBD1 or TRBD2 (6 bases each). The CDR3 spans 14 residues. Trimming took 1 base from V and 3 from J, leaving 9 bases between them. Germline V CDR1 and CDR2: MDHEN, SYDVKM. The CDR3 loop reads CASSLSGAEETQYF. The CDR3 DNA sequence: TGTGCCAGCAGTTTATCGGGGGCCGAAGAGACCCAGTACTTC. Using reference TRBV28 and TRBJ2-5 for the parts outside the CDR3, the full variable domain is DVKVTQSSRYLVKRTGEKVFLECVQDMDHENMFWYRQDPGLGLRLIYFSYDVKMKEKGDIPEGYSVSREKKERFSLILESASTNQTSMYLCASSLSGAEETQYFGPGTRLLVL.

V is TRBV6-2 or TRBV6-3 and J is TRBJ2-5; D might be TRBD1 or TRBD2, each matching 5 bases. The V gene's germline CDR1 is MNHEY and CDR2 SVGEGT. Trimming removed 5 bases at V and 2 bases at J, with 9 bases between. The CDR3 has 13 amino acids. CDR3 residues: CASSRGEQETQYF. Here the CDR3 DNA reads TGTGCCAGCAGTCGAGGGGAGCAAGAGACCCAGTACTTC.

The chain employs TRBV5-4 and TRBJ1-1, with 8 nucleotides matching TRBD1. Per germline, CDR1 SGHNT and CDR2 YYREEE (reference sequence). The CDR3 covers 15 residues. The ends lost 1 base at V and 3 bases at J; junction bases unmatched: 5. The CDR3 here is CASSLFGQGDTEAFF. CDR3 DNA sequence: TGTGCCAGCAGCTTGTTCGGACAGGGTGACACTGAAGCTTTCTTT.

The chain employs TRBV18 and TRBJ2-2; the D gene is possibly TRBD2 (5 bases). The V and J ends lost 3 bases and 0 bases respectively, with 14 bases between them. The germline V gene has CDR1 KGHSH and CDR2 LQKENI. This CDR3 is built from 17 residues. The CDR3 spells CASSPSVEGANTGELFF. CDR3 coding DNA: TGTGCCAGCTCACCGTCAGTAGAGGGCGCGAACACCGGGGAGCTGTTTTTT.

This clone was recorded only once. The gene calls are TRBV2 and TRBJ2-7; TRBD1 agrees at 7 bases. J gave up 6 bases and V 7 bases, and 9 bases lay outside the gene matches. The CDR3 has 13 amino acids. Germline V gene lookup returns CDR1 SNHLY and CDR2 FYNNEI. CDR3 region: CASNLDRAAEQYF. CDR3 bases: TGTGCCAGCAACCTAGACAGGGCCGCCGAGCAGTACTTC.

The chain couples TRBV14 to TRBJ1-2; D perhaps matches TRBD1 (5 bases). Trimming took 0 bases from V and 8 from J, leaving 16 bases between them. The CDR3 runs 15 residues. Germline loops: CDR1 SGHDN, CDR2 FVKESK. CDR3 bases: TGTGCCAGCAGCCAAGATGGTGGAGGCTCAGGGGGCTACACCTTC. Its protein product is CASSQDGGGSGGYTF.

The V gene is TRBV6-5, the J gene TRBJ1-2; D gene ambiguous. CDR3 length: 11 residues. CDR1 is MNHEY, CDR2 SVGAGI, per germline. The germline V and J ends were trimmed by 6 bases and 5 bases, with 7 bases remaining between them. The CDR3 DNA sequence: TGTGCCAGCAGCGACCGATATGGCTACACCTTC. This sequence encodes CASSDRYGYTF.

The V call is TRBV9, the J call TRBJ2-1, with TRBD2 identical over 11 bases. Germline assignment: CDR1 SGDLS and CDR2 YYNGEE. CDR3 length: 18 residues. V was clipped by 3 bases and J by 1 base; unmatched bases: 9. As DNA, the CDR3 is TGTGCCAGCAGCGCTCTAGCGGGAGGCCAGTATTCCTACAATGAGCAGTTCTTC. This encodes CASSALAGGQYSYNEQFF.

This chain uses TRBV5-1 with TRBJ1-1; a weak D match, TRBD1 (5 bases). The CDR3 runs 15 residues. V lost 0 bases and J 1 base, leaving 10 bases between the germline ends. Germline-derived CDR1 and CDR2 are SGHRS and YFSETQ. CDR3 residues: CASSLVVGQNTEAFF. CDR3 nucleotides: TGCGCCAGCAGCTTGGTGGTAGGACAGAACACTGAAGCTTTCTTT.

The chain recombines TRBV19 with TRBJ1-2; no clear D. The CDR3 sequence is 14 residues long. V was clipped by 6 bases and J by 8 bases, with 19 bases between them. The germline V gene encodes CDR1 LNHDA and CDR2 SQIVND (reference sequence). CDR3 amino acids: CASSPQRGSGGYTF. The CDR3, as DNA: TGTGCCAGTAGCCCACAGCGCGGGAGTGGAGGCTACACCTTC.

The V call is TRBV4-1, the J call TRBJ2-3, with a tentative D call TRBD1 (6 bases). CDR3 size: 16 residues. Germline V CDR1 and CDR2: MGHRA, YSYEKL. The V end lost 8 bases, the J end lost 6 bases, and 24 bases lay between the germline ends. The CDR3 is CASRRRTEGVVDTQYF. The DNA for the CDR3 is TGCGCCAGCCGTAGACGGACAGAAGGGGTCGTCGATACGCAGTATTTT.

V and J are TRBV24-1 and TRBJ2-3; TRBD1 or TRBD2 may be the D gene (6 bases each). V dropped 9 bases and J dropped 6 bases, with 18 bases sitting between them. CDR1 and CDR2 (germline): KGHDR, SFDVKD. The CDR3 extends over 14 amino acids. CDR3 loop: CATGGRYLGDTQYF. The CDR3 DNA reads as TGTGCCACCGGGGGGCGATATCTAGGGGATACGCAGTATTTT.

The genes are TRBV28 and TRBJ1-4; unclear D gene. The CDR3 is made up of 14 amino acids. In germline, CDR1 is MDHEN, CDR2 SYDVKM. Trimming left V 2 bases short and J 4 bases short, with 8 bases between. CDR3 nucleotides: TGTGCCAGCAGTTTACACAGATATAATGAAAAACTGTTTTTT. Its protein product is CASSLHRYNEKLFF.